This TCR beta chain is drawn from a study of blood T cell repertoires in COVID-19. Study as a whole: T cells, B-cell-depleted T cells, or PBMCs provided the cDNA or gDNA that served as material.

Original processing methods: Estimation of nucleated cell counts was performed using reference gene primer amplification. Here immunoSEQ multiplex PCR was the method, and the copy in TCRdb shows in-frame clones only, minus some. V, J and clone size reflect that table, while D and trimming were determined from the DNA. There are about 47,000 clones in the sample; about 90% occur only once, and approximately 10% lies in the top ten. Germline lookup yields CDR1 MNHEY and CDR2 SMNVEV (reference sequence). The CDR3 length is 17 residues. The V segment lost 6 bases and the J segment 3 bases; nucleotides outside the gene matches: 14.

This chain uses TRBV27 with TRBJ2-1, with 7 bases matching TRBD2. The clonotype comes from a man aged 80 or over with active or convalescent COVID-19. Sequenced material: peripheral blood. CDR3 nucleotide sequence: TGTGCCAGCAGCTTTCTAACCTGGGCGGGAGACTACAATGAGCAGTTCTTC. It specifies CASSFLTWAGDYNEQFF.